A selection of T cell receptor beta chains follows, all from one sample in a study of blood T cell repertoires in COVID-19. Method: immunoSEQ multiplex PCR; TCRdb's copy keeps in-frame clones and lacks some. Among 150,000 to 200,000 clones, about 93% were seen once, and the ten largest hold approximately 4.6%. Sequences were obtained from peripheral blood. These receptors were obtained from a woman between 50 and 59 years old with acute or convalescent COVID-19. The conserved cysteine and the conserved F or W are not part of the CDR3 here.

cdr3_aa: ASSTTESYEQY; v_call: TRBV2
cdr3_aa: ASSLRTGELF; v_call: TRBV9
cdr3_aa: ASSARGRGTEAF; v_call: TRBV19
cdr3_aa: ATSAGTRGYNEQF; v_call: TRBV24-1
cdr3_aa: ASSITSNSNQPQH; v_call: TRBV19
cdr3_aa: ASSQAGQGFSEQF; v_call: TRBV4-1
cdr3_aa: ASSQDLNRVHDGYT; v_call: TRBV4-3
cdr3_aa: ASSLGGTDKNTEAF; v_call: TRBV5-1
cdr3_aa: ASIEVASYGYT; v_call: TRBV7-9
cdr3_aa: ASSLGQFQPQH; v_call: TRBV11-2
cdr3_aa: ASSHSRQGYGYT; v_call: TRBV3-1/TRBV3-2
cdr3_aa: ASSTKGGGSNQPQH; v_call: TRBV2
cdr3_aa: ASGQGGEKLF; v_call: TRBV3-1/TRBV3-2
cdr3_aa: ASSLDSWRGNTIY; v_call: TRBV11-2